Below, 25 T cell receptor beta chains from the same sample are listed, as sequenced in a study of sequential checkpoint blockade in melanoma. Using immunoSEQ multiplex PCR, the repertoire was profiled, and TCRdb retains in-frame clones only, with some absent. This table holds about 9,600 clones, 25% to 30% found once. The treatment is: randomized to nivolumab then ipilimumab (arm A) or the reverse (arm B). The sample in question was tumor tissue (inferred from file names), obtained from a patient given nivolumab and ipilimumab in sequence. Receptors originate from a human donor with melanoma.

This clone is judged medium-sized. The CDR3 DNA reads as TGTGCCAGCAGCCAAGGCAGGGTTGAAGCTTTCTTT. As protein: CASSQGRVEAFF. The chain carries TRBV14 and TRBJ1-1, with D tentatively TRBD1 (5 bases). This CDR3 spans 12 amino acids. In germline, CDR1 is SGHDN, CDR2 FVKESK. V shed 1 base and J shed 7 bases, with 7 bases lying between them. The full variable domain, rest sourced from reference TRBV14 and TRBJ1-1, is EAGVTQFPSHSVIEKGQTVTLRCDPISGHDNLYWYRRVMGKEIKFLLHFVKESKQDESGMPNNRFLAERTGGTYSTLKVQPAELEDSGVYFCASSQGRVEAFFGQGTRLTVV.

This clone was observed many times. The chain links TRBV11-3 to TRBJ2-5; 11 bases align to TRBD2. CDR3 length: 16 residues. The V gene end was trimmed by 4 bases and the J gene end by 5 bases; junction bases not matched to a gene: 9. In germline, CDR1 is SGHNT, CDR2 YENEEA. The CDR3 protein is CASSSIAGGLKETQYF. The CDR3 coding sequence is TGTGCCAGCAGCTCGATAGCGGGGGGGCTAAAGGAGACCCAGTACTTC.

There are many counts of this clone. V and J are TRBV11-3 and TRBJ2-3; 7 positions match TRBD2. The CDR3 spans 14 residues. The ends lost 5 bases at V and 3 bases at J; junction bases unmatched: 5. The V gene's germline CDR1 is SGHNT and CDR2 YENEEA. CDR3 coding DNA: TGTGCCAGCAGCCACGGACTAGATACAGATACGCAGTATTTT. Protein product: CASSHGLDTDTQYF.

CDR3 bases: TGTGCCAGCAGTTCCCCCGGGACTAGCGCAGATACGCAGTATTTT. This codes for CASSSPGTSADTQYF. V and J are TRBV28 and TRBJ2-3; 10 bases line up with TRBD2. Germline assignment: CDR1 MDHEN and CDR2 SYDVKM. V was clipped by 4 bases and J by 4 bases; unmatched bases: 5. The CDR3 sequence is 15 residues long.

The rearrangement joins TRBV19 to TRBJ1-3; a weak D match, TRBD1 (6 bases). V gave up 0 bases and J gave up 9 bases, with 12 bases separating them. The CDR3 loop spans 14 amino acids. Germline V gives CDR1 LNHDA, CDR2 SQIVND (reference sequence). The CDR3 DNA reads TGTGCCAGTAGTATAGATCCGACAGGAGGCACCATATATTTT. It yields the protein CASSIDPTGGTIYF.

This clone was observed at least ten times. The chain has TRBV7-2 and TRBJ2-7; D is unresolved. Germline V gene sequence: CDR1 SGHTA, CDR2 FQGNSA. The CDR3 length is 13 residues. V was trimmed by 5 bases and J by 3 bases, leaving 11 bases between them. DNA for the CDR3: TGTGCCAGCAGCCCCGGACCCATCTACGAGCAGTACTTC. This gives the protein CASSPGPIYEQYF. The full variable domain, in which reference TRBV7-2 and TRBJ2-7 provide the parts outside the CDR3, is GAGVSQSPSNKVTEKGKDVELRCDPISGHTALYWYRQSLGQGLEFLIYFQGNSAPDKSGLPSDRFSAERTGGSVSTLTIQRTQQEDSAVYLCASSPGPIYEQYFGPGTRLTVT.

This chain uses TRBV14 with TRBJ1-2, with D hard to call. CDR1 is SGHDN and CDR2 is FVKESK in the germline V gene. V was shortened by 3 bases and J by 8 bases, with 16 bases between the two germline ends. This CDR3 comprises 14 residues. The CDR3 sequence is CASSHPFWGGGYTF. CDR3 nucleotide sequence: TGTGCCAGCAGCCACCCCTTTTGGGGTGGCGGCTACACCTTC.

V gene TRBV28 combines with J gene TRBJ1-3; D remains ambiguous. V was shortened by 1 base and J by 8 bases, with 9 bases between the two germline ends. Germline CDR1 MDHEN, CDR2 SYDVKM. The CDR3 runs to 13 residues. CDR3 nucleotide sequence: TGTGCCAGCAGTTTATTCTCTCGGGACACCATATATTTT. The encoded protein is CASSLFSRDTIYF.

Ten or more counts support this clone. The chain has TRBV9 and TRBJ2-5, with D possibly TRBD2 on 6 matching bases. Between the trimmed V and J ends, which lost 3 bases and 2 bases, there was a span of 11 bases. CDR1 and CDR2 (germline): SGDLS, YYNGEE. CDR3 size: 14 residues. The CDR3 protein is CASSDLGGQETQYF. The CDR3 DNA reads as TGTGCCAGCAGCGACTTGGGAGGACAAGAGACCCAGTACTTC.

By sample fraction, this clone is medium-sized. V and J are TRBV5-1 and TRBJ2-7, with 13 bases that match TRBD2. This CDR3 contains 15 residues. Germline V gene data show CDR1 as SGHRS and CDR2 as YFSETQ. After removal of 3 bases from V and 2 bases from J, the junction contained 2 bases not matched to a gene. CDR3 DNA sequence: TGCGCCAGCAGCTCCGGGACTAGCGGGACCTACGAGCAGTACTTC. Translated: CASSSGTSGTYEQYF.

This clone was recorded at least ten times. The chain is built from TRBV6-8 and TRBJ1-5; D uncertain. The CDR3 is made up of 13 amino acids. The germline CDR1 and CDR2 sequences are MNHGY and SAAAGT. Trimming shortened V by 3 bases and J by 3 bases, and 6 bases separated the two germline ends. The CDR3 loop is CASSYQNNQPQHF. The CDR3 bases are TGTGCCAGCAGTTATCAGAACAATCAGCCCCAGCATTTT.

By its share, this clone is medium-sized. The rearrangement links TRBV11-3 to TRBJ1-1, with TRBD1 matching 8 bases. Germline-derived CDR1 and CDR2 are SGHNT and YENEEA. The length of the CDR3 is 15 residues. J was trimmed by 1 base and V by 5 bases; bases with no gene match: 6. CDR3 sequence reads: CASSLWQGANTEAFF. The CDR3 nucleotides are TGTGCCAGCAGCCTATGGCAGGGGGCGAACACTGAAGCTTTCTTT.

This chain connects TRBV18 to TRBJ1-2; weak D call: TRBD1 (6 bases). Trimming removed 3 bases at V and 4 bases at J, with 18 bases between. The germline V gene encodes CDR1 KGHSH and CDR2 LQKENI. The CDR3 is 16 amino acids. As DNA, the CDR3 is TGTGCCAGCTCACCTAACAGTGACCAGGGGATCTATGGCTACACCTTC. It codes for CASSPNSDQGIYGYTF.

The chain couples TRBV6-8 to TRBJ1-1; 9 nucleotides match TRBD1. CDR1 and CDR2 from the germline V gene are MNHGY and SAAAGT. J was trimmed by 7 bases and V by 7 bases; bases with no gene match: 7. The CDR3 covers 13 residues. CDR3 in DNA: TGTGCCAGCACCTTCGACAGGGGGAATGAAGCTTTCTTT. This gives the protein CASTFDRGNEAFF.

The table lists this clone with a few counts. In nucleotides, the CDR3 is TGCGCCAGCAGTGAGTATAAGGTGGAGACTGAAGCTTTCTTT. This gives the protein CASSEYKVETEAFF. This rearrangement joins TRBV10-2 to TRBJ1-1, with D uncertain. Germline CDR1 is WSHSY and CDR2 is SAAADI. V lost 1 base and J lost 5, with 11 bases in between. The CDR3 runs to 14 residues.

A few counts support this clone. V usage is TRBV11-3 and J usage is TRBJ1-3, with a weak D call TRBD1 (5 bases). The germline CDR1 and CDR2 sequences are SGHNT and YENEEA. This CDR3 has 14 amino acids. V lost 8 bases to trimming and J lost 0 bases, with 11 bases between them. DNA for the CDR3: TGTGCCAGCCTCTGGGGCTTCTCTGGAAACACCATATATTTT. Residues: CASLWGFSGNTIYF. Drawing the rest from reference TRBV11-3 and TRBJ1-3, the complete variable domain is EAGVVQSPRYKIIEKKQPVAFWCNPISGHNTLYWYLQNLGQGPELLIRYENEEAVDDSQLPKDRFSAERLKGVDSTLKIQPAELGDSAVYLCASLWGFSGNTIYFGEGSWLTVV.

The V and J genes are TRBV11-3 and TRBJ1-1, with TRBD1 as a possible D gene (6 bases). This CDR3 spans 14 amino acids. Germline loops: CDR1 SGHNT, CDR2 YENEEA. Trimming took off 5 bases at V and 5 bases at J, with 15 bases between the two ends. The CDR3 nucleotides are TGTGCCAGCAGCGTAACAGGGATGTGGACTGAAGCTTTCTTT. It codes for CASSVTGMWTEAFF.

This clone was seen at least ten times. This rearrangement joins TRBV11-3 to TRBJ1-1; maybe TRBD1 (6 bases). The germline V and J ends were trimmed by 1 base and 5 bases, with 14 bases remaining between them. CDR1 and CDR2 (germline): SGHNT, YENEEA. The length of the CDR3 is 15 residues. CDR3 loop: CASSLVPDRGTEAFF. In DNA form, the CDR3 reads TGTGCCAGCAGCTTAGTTCCGGACAGAGGAACTGAAGCTTTCTTT.

The chain carries TRBV14 and TRBJ2-2; possible D gene TRBD1, 6 bases. This CDR3 comprises 14 residues. Per germline, CDR1 SGHDN and CDR2 FVKESK. V dropped 4 bases and J dropped 8 bases, with 14 bases sitting between them. CDR3 nucleotides: TGTGCCAGCAGCCGTGACAGGACGAGTGGGGAGCTGTTTTTT. Its translation: CASSRDRTSGELFF.

The gene calls are TRBV5-1 and TRBJ1-1, with D possibly matching TRBD1 (6 bases). Trimming removed 4 bases from V and 1 base from J, with 11 bases in between. CDR1 and CDR2 (germline): SGHRS, YFSETQ. This CDR3 is built from 14 residues. CDR3 sequence: CASSPLQGNTEAFF. CDR3 in DNA: TGCGCCAGCAGCCCCTTACAGGGGAACACTGAAGCTTTCTTT.

There are many counts of this clone. The chain links TRBV11-3 to TRBJ1-3, with D maybe TRBD1 (5 bases). Germline loops: CDR1 SGHNT, CDR2 YENEEA. V was trimmed by 3 bases and J by 3 bases, leaving 12 bases between them. The CDR3 is 15 amino acids. DNA for the CDR3: TGTGCCAGCAGCTTGCAGAAGGGGTTTGGAAACACCATATATTTT. Its protein product is CASSLQKGFGNTIYF.

This rearrangement joins TRBV18 to TRBJ1-1; D gene uncertain. V dropped 3 bases and J dropped 7 bases, with 12 bases sitting between them. Germline V lookup: CDR1 KGHSH, CDR2 LQKENI. The length of the CDR3 is 13 residues. CDR3 region: CASSPSGPFEAFF. The CDR3, as DNA: TGTGCCAGCTCACCCTCCGGACCCTTTGAAGCTTTCTTT.

This clone was counted between two and nine times. The chain is built from TRBV28 and TRBJ1-2, with D perhaps matching TRBD1 (5 bases). CDR3 length equals 13 residues. Germline V gives CDR1 MDHEN, CDR2 SYDVKM. Trimming stripped 7 bases from V and 1 base from J, with 10 bases between. The CDR3 DNA reads as TGTGCCAGCACGACAGAAGATAACTATGGCTACACCTTC. Residues: CASTTEDNYGYTF.

The chain joins TRBV5-1 to TRBJ1-1; TRBD1 agrees at 7 bases. V was pared by 4 bases and J by 6 bases, with 9 bases of the junction left unmatched. Germline lookup yields CDR1 SGHRS and CDR2 YFSETQ. The CDR3 has 14 amino acids. CDR3 bases: TGCGCCAGCAGCCGGAGAGGGGGCGATGCTGAAGCTTTCTTT. Its translation is CASSRRGGDAEAFF.

In this sample, this clone turned up many times. The J gene is TRBJ1-1, the V gene TRBV11-3; possible D gene TRBD1, 5 bases. Germline assignment: CDR1 SGHNT and CDR2 YENEEA. The CDR3 runs 15 residues. V lost 5 bases, J lost 1 base, and 14 bases lay in between. CDR3 loop: CASSRGDRPNTEAFF. The CDR3 DNA is TGTGCCAGCAGCCGGGGCGACAGACCGAACACTGAAGCTTTCTTT.